The 12 T cell receptor beta chains below all came from one sample that was sequenced in a study of blood T cell repertoires in COVID-19. The assay was immunoSEQ multiplex PCR, and TCRdb's table has in-frame clones only and misses some. The table lists 450,000 or so clones, 70% to 90% of them singletons. The specimen sequenced was peripheral blood. Source of these receptors: a middle-aged woman with COVID-19, enrolled during active disease.

The rearrangement uses TRBV5-1 and TRBJ2-7; 7 bases fit TRBD2. With 0 bases clipped from V and 1 base from J, the junction kept 4 bases outside the gene matches. Per the germline V gene, CDR1 is SGHRS and CDR2 is YFSETQ. This CDR3 spans 15 amino acids. CDR3 protein: CASSLDLAVSYEQYF. The CDR3 DNA reads TGCGCCAGCAGCTTGGACCTAGCGGTTTCCTACGAGCAGTACTTC. Supplemented by reference TRBV5-1 and TRBJ2-7, the full variable domain reads KAGVTQTPRYLIKTRGQQVTLSCSPISGHRSVSWYQQTPGQGLQFLFEYFSETQRNKGNFPGRFSGRQFSNSRSEMNVSTLELGDSALYLCASSLDLAVSYEQYFGPGTRLTVT.

Comments on this clone: One end of the junction fails to match germline, which may point to a read error. Other DNA sequences in the same sample also yield this CDR3. V usage is TRBV5-1 and J usage is TRBJ1-1; maybe TRBD1 (6 bases). The CDR3 is made up of 14 amino acids. CDR1 and CDR2 (germline): SGHRS, YFSETQ. The CDR3 spells CASSLDRMNTEAFF. The CDR3 nucleotides read TGCGCCAGCAGTTTGGACAGAATGAACACTGAAGCTTTCTTT.

This chain uses TRBV18 with TRBJ2-1, with a weak D call TRBD1 (8 bases). Germline V gene data show CDR1 as KGHSH and CDR2 as LQKENI. This CDR3 has 13 residues. The germline V and J ends were trimmed by 2 bases and 8 bases, with 10 bases remaining between them. CDR3 bases: TGTGCCAGCTCACCAACAGGGGGGGATGAGCAGTTCTTC. Its protein product is CASSPTGGDEQFF. Combining the CDR3 with reference TRBV18 and TRBJ2-1 gives the whole variable domain NAGVMQNPRHLVRRRGQEARLRCSPMKGHSHVYWYRQLPEEGLKFMVYLQKENIIDESGMPKERFSAEFPKEGPSILRIQQVVRGDSAAYFCASSPTGGDEQFFGPGTRLTVL.

CDR3 residues: CASRATGQANYGYTF. In DNA, the CDR3 is TGTGCCAGCAGGGCGACAGGCCAGGCCAACTATGGCTACACCTTC. V and J are TRBV7-9 and TRBJ1-2, with a possible D match to TRBD1 (6 bases). V gave up 6 bases and J gave up 2 bases, with 16 bases separating them. CDR1 and CDR2 from the germline V gene are SEHNR and FQNEAQ (reference sequence). The CDR3 loop spans 15 amino acids.

V and J are TRBV5-6 and TRBJ2-5; 9 bases map to TRBD1. There are 13 residues in the CDR3. V was clipped by 4 bases and J by 6 bases; unmatched bases: 4. Germline loops: CDR1 SGHDT, CDR2 YYEEEE. The CDR3 here is CASSRTGVKTQYF. CDR3 in DNA: TGTGCCAGCAGCAGGACAGGGGTAAAGACCCAGTACTTC.

The V call is TRBV6-2 or TRBV6-3, the J call TRBJ2-2; a possible D gene is TRBD2 (5 bases). The CDR3 totals 12 residues. The V end was cut by 4 bases, the J end by 7 bases, with 7 bases between. Germline V gene data show CDR1 as MNHEY and CDR2 as SVGEGT. CDR3 bases: TGTGCCAGCAGTTGGGCGGGCGGGGAGCTGTTTTTT. Translated, it gives CASSWAGGELFF.

CDR3 nucleotides: TGTGCCAGTAGTATAAGACCCGGGACTAGGCGTTTCGGTGAGCAGTTCTTC. Residues: CASSIRPGTRRFGEQFF. This rearrangement joins TRBV19 to TRBJ2-1; TRBD2 matches 8 bases. From germline, CDR1 is LNHDA and CDR2 SQIVND (reference sequence). V lost 2 bases and J lost 9; bases outside the gene matches: 15. The CDR3 contains 17 residues.

This clone was observed a single time. The rearrangement joins TRBV5-1 to TRBJ2-3; 9 bases fit TRBD1. Per the germline V gene, CDR1 is SGHRS and CDR2 is YFSETQ. CDR3 length: 15 residues. V lost 7 bases to trimming and J lost 2 bases; unmatched junction nucleotides: 8. The CDR3 DNA is TGCGCCAGCGGCCGGGGACAGGGAATCACAGATACGCAGTATTTT. Its protein is CASGRGQGITDTQYF.

The chain uses TRBV14 and TRBJ1-1; no clear D. Germline lookup yields CDR1 SGHDN and CDR2 FVKESK. This CDR3 has 11 residues. V was pared by 0 bases and J by 7 bases, with 3 bases between. CDR3 in amino acids: CASSQDIEAFF. In DNA, the CDR3 is TGTGCCAGCAGCCAAGATATTGAAGCTTTCTTT.

The chain recombines TRBV12-3 or TRBV12-4 with TRBJ1-2, with D hard to call. V lost 7 bases, J lost 4 bases, and 10 bases lay in between. The CDR3 sequence is 12 residues long. As DNA, the CDR3 is TGTGCCAGCAAAATGGCGGCCTATGGCTACACCTTC. Amino acids: CASKMAAYGYTF.

This rearrangement joins TRBV9 to TRBJ2-1, with 8 bases identical to TRBD1. The germline gives CDR1 SGDLS, CDR2 YYNGEE. The CDR3 extends over 15 amino acids. V gave up 0 bases and J gave up 8 bases; unmatched junction bases: 7. The CDR3 sequence: CASSVAGRGQDEQFF. The CDR3 DNA follows: TGTGCCAGCAGCGTAGCCGGCAGGGGGCAGGATGAGCAGTTCTTC. Supplemented by reference TRBV9 and TRBJ2-1, the full variable domain reads DSGVTQTPKHLITATGQRVTLRCSPRSGDLSVYWYQQSLDQGLQFLIQYYNGEERAKGNILERFSAQQFPDLHSELNLSSLELGDSALYFCASSVAGRGQDEQFFGPGTRLTVL.

This rearrangement joins TRBV5-8 to TRBJ2-1; D may be TRBD1 (5 bases). Trimming took off 0 bases at V and 14 bases at J, with 9 bases between the two ends. The length of the CDR3 is 11 residues. Per the germline V gene, CDR1 is SGHTS and CDR2 is YDEGEE. The DNA of the CDR3 is TGTGCCAGCAGCTTGGCAGGGATGGAGTTCTTC. It encodes CASSLAGMEFF.